This T cell receptor beta chain was identified in a study of identifying expanded T cells in peripheral blood. Clones were sequenced by immunoSEQ multiplex PCR, and TCRdb holds only the in-frame ones, with some missing. The sample includes some 100,000 clones, roughly nine tenths of them seen just once. V lost 0 bases and J lost 4, with 13 bases in between. Germline V lookup: CDR1 SGHNT, CDR2 YYREEE (reference sequence). The CDR3 has 15 residues. The clonotype comes from a person aged 18 to 69 in good health. J is TRBJ1-2 and V is TRBV5-4; weak D call: TRBD1 (6 bases). What was sequenced was blood. The CDR3, as DNA: TGTGCCAGCAGCTTGGAAGGGGGACGGGGCTATGGCTACACCTTC. This sequence encodes CASSLEGGRGYGYTF.